This TCR beta chain was captured by sequencing in a study of shared clonotypes between healthy human individuals. Notes on the study in general: Sample collection involved blood only; tissue repertoires are likely different.

The CDR3 is 12 residues long. Trimming left V 7 bases short and J 7 bases short, with 13 bases between. Germline V gene sequence: CDR1 MDHEN, CDR2 SYDVKM. Each of the donors was a healthy adult who was HIV-negative and had not had a recent acute infection or vaccination. Ten immunoSEQ deep assay plates held the unsorted PBMC DNA. Clones were sequenced by immunoSEQ multiplex PCR, and TCRdb holds only the in-frame ones, with some missing. The table has some 500,000 clones, 70% to 80% seen once. This clone was picked up a small number of times. Its antigen is currently unknown. This TCR was sampled from a woman aged 40 to 49 in good health. Some clones in this sample may be carry-over from other donors' samples. The sequenced material came from PBMCs. The chain joins TRBV28 to TRBJ1-2; D is undetermined. The CDR3 sequence: CASTGRAPGYTF. DNA for the CDR3: TGTGCCAGCACCGGGAGGGCTCCTGGCTACACCTTC.